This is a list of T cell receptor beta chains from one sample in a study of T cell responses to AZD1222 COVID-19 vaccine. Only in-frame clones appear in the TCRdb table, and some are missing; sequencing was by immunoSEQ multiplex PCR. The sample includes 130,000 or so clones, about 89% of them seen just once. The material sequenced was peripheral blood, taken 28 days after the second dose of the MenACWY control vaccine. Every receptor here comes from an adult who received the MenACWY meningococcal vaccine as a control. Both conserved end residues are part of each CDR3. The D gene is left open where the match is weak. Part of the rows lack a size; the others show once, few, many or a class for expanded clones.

DNA: TGTGCCAGCAGCTTAGATGTTAGGGCAGCTGAAGCTTTCTTT; CDR3: CASSLDVRAAEAFF; V: TRBV11-2; J: TRBJ1-1; D: -; size: -
DNA: TGTGCCACCAGCAATCGGGACAGGGGAGATACGCAGTATTTT; CDR3: CATSNRDRGDTQYF; V: TRBV15; J: TRBJ2-3; D: TRBD1; size: -
DNA: TGTGCCAGCAGTTTGGGACAGGAGAAAAATTCACCCCTCCACTTT; CDR3: CASSLGQEKNSPLHF; V: TRBV7-9; J: TRBJ1-6; D: TRBD1; size: -
DNA: TGTGCCAGCAGTGACCAGCGGGGGCCCCCCTACGAGCAGTACTTC; CDR3: CASSDQRGPPYEQYF; V: TRBV25-1; J: TRBJ2-7; D: TRBD2; size: -
DNA: TGCGCCAGCAGCCCGACGGCGGGAGGCACAGATACGCAGTATTTT; CDR3: CASSPTAGGTDTQYF; V: TRBV5-1; J: TRBJ2-3; D: TRBD2; size: -
DNA: TGTGCCAGCAGTGAATATCGCCCTAATGAAAAACTGTTTTTT; CDR3: CASSEYRPNEKLFF; V: TRBV25-1; J: TRBJ1-4; D: -; size: -
DNA: TGTGCCAGCACCGGCGGTGGCTATGGCTACACCTTC; CDR3: CASTGGGYGYTF; V: TRBV7-2; J: TRBJ1-2; D: -; size: -
DNA: TGTGCCAGCGGAGGGGAGGGTTACACCTTC; CDR3: CASGGEGYTF; V: TRBV28; J: TRBJ1-2; D: -; size: -
DNA: TGTGCCAGCAGCCCAGGACTAGCGGGAGTCGATGAGCAGTTCTTC; CDR3: CASSPGLAGVDEQFF; V: TRBV11-2; J: TRBJ2-1; D: TRBD2; size: -
DNA: TGTGCCAGCAGTGAACCACAGGGGGTAGGTGGAAACACCATATATTTT; CDR3: CASSEPQGVGGNTIYF; V: TRBV25-1; J: TRBJ1-3; D: TRBD1; size: few
DNA: TGTGCCTGCGCAGGCGAAAACATTCAGTACTTC; CDR3: CACAGENIQYF; V: TRBV30; J: TRBJ2-4; D: -; size: -
DNA: TGTGCCACCAGTGATTTCGGTAGCAGCACAGATACGCAGTATTTT; CDR3: CATSDFGSSTDTQYF; V: TRBV24-1; J: TRBJ2-3; D: -; size: -
DNA: TGTGCCAGCAGCTTGGACAGGGCCTACGAGCAGTACTTC; CDR3: CASSLDRAYEQYF; V: TRBV5-4; J: TRBJ2-7; D: -; size: -
DNA: TGCAGTGCTAGTATAGAGGGGGGCCACGATCACTCTGGGGCCAACGTCCTGACTTTC; CDR3: CSASIEGGHDHSGANVLTF; V: TRBV20-1; J: TRBJ2-6; D: -; size: -
DNA: TGTGCCAGCTCGCCCCAATACAGGGCTGGCGAGCAGTACTTC; CDR3: CASSPQYRAGEQYF; V: TRBV18; J: TRBJ2-7; D: -; size: once
DNA: TGTGCCAGCAGCCCTCTGGGGGCCAAAAACATTCAGTACTTC; CDR3: CASSPLGAKNIQYF; V: TRBV9; J: TRBJ2-4; D: -; size: once
DNA: TGTGCCAGCAGCTTAGGACTAGCGGGTCAAGAGACCCAGTACTTC; CDR3: CASSLGLAGQETQYF; V: TRBV7-7; J: TRBJ2-5; D: TRBD2; size: -
DNA: TGTGCCAGCAGCTTTCGGGGGACCCAGTACTTC; CDR3: CASSFRGTQYF; V: TRBV5-6; J: TRBJ2-5; D: -; size: -
DNA: TGTGCCAGCAGTCCCGGACAGGACGGAACCTACGAGCAGTACTTC; CDR3: CASSPGQDGTYEQYF; V: TRBV6-5; J: TRBJ2-7; D: TRBD1; size: -
DNA: TGTGCCAGCTCGGAAAGGGCTGGTGAAAAACTGTTTTTT; CDR3: CASSERAGEKLFF; V: TRBV18; J: TRBJ1-4; D: -; size: -
DNA: TGCGCCAGCAGCGCAGGGGAAGAGACCCAGTACTTC; CDR3: CASSAGEETQYF; V: TRBV5-1; J: TRBJ2-5; D: -; size: once
DNA: TGTGCCAGCAGTTCCCAGGACAAGCGGGGGTACAATGAGCAGTTCTTC; CDR3: CASSSQDKRGYNEQFF; V: TRBV28; J: TRBJ2-1; D: TRBD2; size: -
DNA: TGTGCCAGCAGCCAAGGGAAGGGTTTTGAGCAGTACTTC; CDR3: CASSQGKGFEQYF; V: TRBV6-5; J: TRBJ2-7; D: -; size: -
DNA: TGTGCCAGCTCACTTAAGTCGGAAGAGACCCAGTACTTC; CDR3: CASSLKSEETQYF; V: TRBV18; J: TRBJ2-5; D: -; size: -
DNA: TGTGCCAGCAGCCCCCGGGACAGGGTGTACGAGCAGTACTTC; CDR3: CASSPRDRVYEQYF; V: TRBV9; J: TRBJ2-7; D: TRBD1; size: -
DNA: TGTGCCAGCAGTACCCTGCTAAACACTGAAGCTTTCTTT; CDR3: CASSTLLNTEAFF; V: TRBV6-2/TRBV6-3; J: TRBJ1-1; D: -; size: -
DNA: TGTGCCAGCAGCGCCACAGGGGGTAATCAGCCCCAGCATTTT; CDR3: CASSATGGNQPQHF; V: TRBV7-2; J: TRBJ1-5; D: TRBD1; size: -
DNA: TGTGCCAGCAGCCTTCAAACGGGAACCCTCTATGGCTACACCTTC; CDR3: CASSLQTGTLYGYTF; V: TRBV9; J: TRBJ1-2; D: -; size: -
DNA: TGTGCCAGCAGCTTAGCAGCCCTAAAGAGCACAGATACGCAGTATTTT; CDR3: CASSLAALKSTDTQYF; V: TRBV7-2; J: TRBJ2-3; D: -; size: -
DNA: TGTGCCAGCAGCCACCAACCGGGAGGGTACCAAGAGACCCAGTACTTC; CDR3: CASSHQPGGYQETQYF; V: TRBV27; J: TRBJ2-5; D: TRBD2; size: -
DNA: TGTGCCAGCTCACCCCTAGCGGGCCGAGACAATGAGCAGTTCTTC; CDR3: CASSPLAGRDNEQFF; V: TRBV18; J: TRBJ2-1; D: TRBD2; size: -
DNA: TGTGCCAGCAGCTTATACCAGAAACCCCTCCACTTT; CDR3: CASSLYQKPLHF; V: TRBV7-2; J: TRBJ1-6; D: -; size: -
DNA: TGTGCCAGTAGTGTCAATCTACAGGGGGGTGTGAAGACCCAGTACTTC; CDR3: CASSVNLQGGVKTQYF; V: TRBV19; J: TRBJ2-5; D: TRBD1; size: -
DNA: TGTGCCAGCAGCGGCTGGAGCACAGATACGCAGTATTTT; CDR3: CASSGWSTDTQYF; V: TRBV9; J: TRBJ2-3; D: -; size: -
DNA: TGTGCCAGCAGTGGCAATGGCTACGAGCAGTACTTC; CDR3: CASSGNGYEQYF; V: TRBV2; J: TRBJ2-7; D: -; size: -
DNA: TGTGCCAGCAGTCTTCGGACCGGACAGTTTGAAGCTTTCTTT; CDR3: CASSLRTGQFEAFF; V: TRBV6-5; J: TRBJ1-1; D: -; size: -
DNA: TGTGCCAGCAGCTCTTCTGGACGACAGGGGATGCACTATGGCTACACCTTC; CDR3: CASSSSGRQGMHYGYTF; V: TRBV7-9; J: TRBJ1-2; D: TRBD1; size: -
DNA: TGTGCCAGCAGCCAAACTCTCCGGGACGGGACGAGGTCTCAGGGCTACACCTTC; CDR3: CASSQTLRDGTRSQGYTF; V: TRBV3-1/TRBV3-2; J: TRBJ1-2; D: -; size: -
DNA: TGTGCCAGTAGTGTAATTAGGATGGCGATCAATCAGCCCCAGCATTTT; CDR3: CASSVIRMAINQPQHF; V: TRBV19; J: TRBJ1-5; D: -; size: -
DNA: TGTGCAAGTCGCTTAGGGGACCCAGGACAGCCTTACACCGGGGAGCTGTTTTTT; CDR3: CASRLGDPGQPYTGELFF; V: TRBV12-2; J: TRBJ2-2; D: -; size: -
DNA: TGTGCCAGCAGCTCCTGGACAGAAAAGAACACTGAAGCTTTCTTT; CDR3: CASSSWTEKNTEAFF; V: TRBV7-3; J: TRBJ1-1; D: -; size: -
DNA: TGCGCCAGCAGCCAGGAACGGACTAGCGGAGTCTACGAGCAGTACTTC; CDR3: CASSQERTSGVYEQYF; V: TRBV4-3; J: TRBJ2-7; D: TRBD2; size: -
DNA: TGTGCCAGCAGCTTGGTAGGCCCGAACACTGAAGCTTTCTTT; CDR3: CASSLVGPNTEAFF; V: TRBV5-5; J: TRBJ1-1; D: -; size: once
DNA: TGTGCCAGCAGCTTAGCGCAGATTAACACTGAAGCTTTCTTT; CDR3: CASSLAQINTEAFF; V: TRBV7-9; J: TRBJ1-1; D: -; size: -
DNA: TGTGCCAGCAGTCAAACCGGGACCGCCTCATATGGCTACACCTTC; CDR3: CASSQTGTASYGYTF; V: TRBV11-2; J: TRBJ1-2; D: -; size: -
DNA: TGTGCCAGTACCCCCCAGGGACAGGGGGCCTATGGCTACACCTTC; CDR3: CASTPQGQGAYGYTF; V: TRBV19; J: TRBJ1-2; D: TRBD1; size: -
DNA: TGTGCCAGCTCACCACCGCAGGTCCGGGAGACCCAGTACTTC; CDR3: CASSPPQVRETQYF; V: TRBV18; J: TRBJ2-5; D: -; size: -
DNA: TGTGCCAGCAGGCCGTCGGTTCGGGAGACCCAGTACTTC; CDR3: CASRPSVRETQYF; V: TRBV27; J: TRBJ2-5; D: -; size: -
DNA: TGTGCCAGCAGTTTCGGTAGGTCGCTCCACTTC; CDR3: CASSFGRSLHF; V: TRBV28; J: TRBJ1-2; D: -; size: -
DNA: TGTGCCAGCAGTTATGGACTAGAACCGTACGAGCAGTACTTC; CDR3: CASSYGLEPYEQYF; V: TRBV6-2/TRBV6-3; J: TRBJ2-7; D: TRBD2; size: -
DNA: TGCAGCGTTGAGGGGACGGGACCGCACTACGAGCAGTACTTC; CDR3: CSVEGTGPHYEQYF; V: TRBV29-1; J: TRBJ2-7; D: -; size: -
DNA: TGCGCCAGCAGCTTCGGACTAGCGGGAGTTTACGAGCAGTACTTC; CDR3: CASSFGLAGVYEQYF; V: TRBV5-1; J: TRBJ2-7; D: TRBD2; size: -
DNA: TGCGCCAGCAGCCAAGATGGCAGGGGAGGCTACGAGCAGTACTTC; CDR3: CASSQDGRGGYEQYF; V: TRBV4-3; J: TRBJ2-7; D: -; size: few
DNA: TGCGCCAGCAGCCCTGGGACAGGGGGAACCTACGAGCAGTACTTC; CDR3: CASSPGTGGTYEQYF; V: TRBV4-3; J: TRBJ2-7; D: TRBD1; size: once
DNA: TGTGCCAGCAGCCAGACTAGCGGGCCTTCCTCCTACGAGCAGTACTTC; CDR3: CASSQTSGPSSYEQYF; V: TRBV13; J: TRBJ2-7; D: TRBD2; size: few